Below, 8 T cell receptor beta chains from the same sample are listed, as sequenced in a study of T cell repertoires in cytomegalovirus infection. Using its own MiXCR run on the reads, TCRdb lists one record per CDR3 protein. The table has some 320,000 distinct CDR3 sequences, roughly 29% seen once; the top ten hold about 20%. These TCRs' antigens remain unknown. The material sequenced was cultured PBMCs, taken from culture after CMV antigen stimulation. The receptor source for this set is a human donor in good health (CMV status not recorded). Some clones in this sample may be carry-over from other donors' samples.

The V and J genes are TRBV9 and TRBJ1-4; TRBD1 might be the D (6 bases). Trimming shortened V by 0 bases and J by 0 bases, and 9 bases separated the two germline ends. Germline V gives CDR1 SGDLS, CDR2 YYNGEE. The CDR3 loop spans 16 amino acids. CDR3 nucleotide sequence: TGTGCCAGCAGCGTAGAAGGGGGGACAACTAATGAAAAACTGTTTTTT. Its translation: CASSVEGGTTNEKLFF.

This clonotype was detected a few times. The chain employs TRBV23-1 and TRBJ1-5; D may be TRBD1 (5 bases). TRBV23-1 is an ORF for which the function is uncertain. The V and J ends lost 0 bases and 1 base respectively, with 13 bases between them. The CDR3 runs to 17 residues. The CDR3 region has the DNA TGCGCCAGCAGTCAATCTGGGCAGGGTAGGAGCAATCAGCCCCAGCATTTT. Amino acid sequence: CASSQSGQGRSNQPQHF.

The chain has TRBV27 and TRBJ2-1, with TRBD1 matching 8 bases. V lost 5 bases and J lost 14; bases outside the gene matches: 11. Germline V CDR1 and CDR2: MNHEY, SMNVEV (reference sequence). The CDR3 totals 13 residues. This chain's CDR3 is CASSPSGGRGEFF. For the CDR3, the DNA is TGTGCCAGCAGTCCTTCAGGGGGCCGAGGTGAGTTCTTC.

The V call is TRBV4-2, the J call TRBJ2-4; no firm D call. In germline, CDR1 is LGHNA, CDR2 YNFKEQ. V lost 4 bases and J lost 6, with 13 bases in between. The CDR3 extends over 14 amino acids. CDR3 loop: CASSPETPGNIQYF. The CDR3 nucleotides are TGTGCCAGCAGCCCCGAGACCCCCGGAAACATTCAGTACTTC.

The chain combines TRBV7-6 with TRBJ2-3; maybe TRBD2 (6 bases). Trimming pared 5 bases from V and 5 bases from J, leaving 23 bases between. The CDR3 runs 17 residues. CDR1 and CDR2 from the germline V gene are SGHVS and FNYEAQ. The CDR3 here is CASSLFPGRGSEDTQYF. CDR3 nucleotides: TGTGCCAGCAGCCTGTTCCCCGGGCGGGGTTCGGAAGATACGCAGTATTTT.

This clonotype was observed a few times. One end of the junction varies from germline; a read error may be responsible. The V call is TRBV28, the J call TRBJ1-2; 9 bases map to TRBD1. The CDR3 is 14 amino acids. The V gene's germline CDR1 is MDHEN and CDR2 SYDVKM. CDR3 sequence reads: CGARTYRGPEGYTF. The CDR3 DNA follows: TGCGGAGCCAGAACTTACAGGGGGCCGGAGGGCTACACCTTC.

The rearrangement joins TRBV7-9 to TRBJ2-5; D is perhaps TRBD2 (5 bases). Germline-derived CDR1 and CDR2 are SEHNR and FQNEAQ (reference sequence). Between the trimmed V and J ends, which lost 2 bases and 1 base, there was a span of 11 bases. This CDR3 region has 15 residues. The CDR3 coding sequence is TGTGCCAGCAGCTTATGGTCAGGAGGCCAAGAGACCCAGTACTTC. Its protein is CASSLWSGGQETQYF. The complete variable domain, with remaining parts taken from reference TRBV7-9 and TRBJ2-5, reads DTGVSQNPRHKITKRGQNVTFRCDPISEHNRLYWYRQTLGQGPEFLTYFQNEAQLEKSRLLSDRFSAERPKGSFSTLEIQRTEQGDSAMYLCASSLWSGGQETQYFGPGTRLLVL.

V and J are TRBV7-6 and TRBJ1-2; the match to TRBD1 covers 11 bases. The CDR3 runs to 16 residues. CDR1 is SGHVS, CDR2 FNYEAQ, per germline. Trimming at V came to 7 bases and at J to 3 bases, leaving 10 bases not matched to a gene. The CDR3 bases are TGTGCCAGCACCAAGGTGGAGGGACAGGGGGACTATGGCTACACCTTC. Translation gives CASTKVEGQGDYGYTF.